A single sample gave rise to the 9 T cell receptor beta chains below, sequenced in a study of blood T cell repertoires in COVID-19. Sequencing was performed with immunoSEQ multiplex PCR; in TCRdb, only in-frame clones are kept and a portion is missing. The data hold hundreds of thousands of clones, with 86% observed a single time. The material sequenced was peripheral blood. The receptors were sampled from a woman younger than 45 with active or convalescent COVID-19.

The rearrangement links TRBV12-3 or TRBV12-4 to TRBJ1-1; D is perhaps TRBD1 (6 bases). The CDR3 is 13 residues long. V was cut by 3 bases and J by 4 bases, with 9 bases left in between. Written as DNA, the CDR3 is TGTGCCAGCAGTTTCGGGGGGCTCACTGAAGCTTTCTTT. Protein sequence: CASSFGGLTEAFF.

This chain links TRBV29-1 with TRBJ1-2, with TRBD1 matching over 10 bases. There are 14 residues in the CDR3. The ends lost 5 bases at V and 3 bases at J; junction bases unmatched: 6. Germline V gene sequence: CDR1 SQVTM, CDR2 ANQGSEA. CDR3: CSVLGQGGYYGYTF. The CDR3 region has the DNA TGCAGCGTTCTCGGACAGGGGGGCTACTATGGCTACACCTTC.

The V and J genes are TRBV19 and TRBJ1-2; tentatively, D is TRBD1 (5 bases). V was trimmed by 4 bases and J by 5 bases, leaving 11 bases between them. Per germline, CDR1 LNHDA and CDR2 SQIVND (reference sequence). The CDR3 runs 13 residues. DNA for the CDR3: TGTGCCAGTAGTACGGGAGAGGGGTATGGCTACACCTTC. It specifies CASSTGEGYGYTF. Full variable domain (missing parts from reference TRBV19 and TRBJ1-2): DGGITQSPKYLFRKEGQNVTLSCEQNLNHDAMYWYRQDPGQGLRLIYYSQIVNDFQKGDIAEGYSVSREKKESFPLTVTSAQKNPTAFYLCASSTGEGYGYTFGSGTRLTVV.

The chain employs TRBV2 and TRBJ1-2, with no clear D. There are 10 residues in the CDR3. Per germline, CDR1 SNHLY and CDR2 FYNNEI. V was shortened by 5 bases and J by 7 bases, with 5 bases between the two germline ends. This chain's CDR3 is CASSRGGYTF. The CDR3 bases are TGTGCCAGCAGTCGGGGTGGCTACACCTTC. Drawing the rest from reference TRBV2 and TRBJ1-2, the complete variable domain is EPEVTQTPSHQVTQMGQEVILRCVPISNHLYFYWYRQILGQKVEFLVSFYNNEISEKSEIFDDQFSVERPDGSNFTLKIRSTKLEDSAMYFCASSRGGYTFGSGTRLTVV.

In this sample, this clone turned up a few times. One end of the junction fails to match germline, which may point to a read error. The rearrangement joins TRBV5-1 to TRBJ1-1, with 9 bases matching TRBD1. This CDR3 spans 14 amino acids. CDR1 is SGHRS and CDR2 is YFSETQ in the germline V gene. This chain's CDR3 is CSSAQTSGTGKGFF. As DNA, the CDR3 is TGCTCCAGCGCCCAAACCTCCGGGACAGGGAAAGGTTTCTTT.

This chain joins TRBV27 and TRBJ1-2; 8 bases line up with TRBD1. Per germline, CDR1 MNHEY and CDR2 SMNVEV (reference sequence). Unmatched junction bases numbered 10, after V lost 0 bases and J lost 1 base. The CDR3 has 18 amino acids. The chain's CDR3 is CASSLSGTGYKGNYGYTF. In DNA form, the CDR3 reads TGTGCCAGCAGTTTATCAGGGACAGGTTATAAGGGTAACTATGGCTACACCTTC.

The J gene is TRBJ1-5, the V gene TRBV4-1, with a possible D match to TRBD1 (5 bases). CDR3 length: 14 amino acids. Germline-derived CDR1 and CDR2 are MGHRA and YSYEKL. The germline V and J ends were trimmed by 0 bases and 6 bases, with 9 bases remaining between them. The CDR3 DNA follows: TGCGCCAGCAGCCAAGATGCGGGACCTCAGCCCCAGCATTTT. Translated, it gives CASSQDAGPQPQHF.

V is TRBV19 and J is TRBJ2-1; D perhaps matches TRBD2 (5 bases). The CDR3 extends over 14 amino acids. The germline gives CDR1 LNHDA, CDR2 SQIVND (reference sequence). V was clipped by 5 bases and J by 0 bases, with 8 bases between them. The CDR3 DNA reads as TGTGCCAGTAGTCCCCGGGACTCCTACAATGAGCAGTTCTTC. It is translated as CASSPRDSYNEQFF.

The V and J genes are TRBV12-2 and TRBJ1-1. TRBV12-2 is reported as a pseudogene. The CDR3 sequence is 14 residues long. CDR3 bases: TGTGCAAGTCGCTTAGGTCAGGAGGGGACTGAAGCTTTCTTT. Translation gives CASRLGQEGTEAFF.